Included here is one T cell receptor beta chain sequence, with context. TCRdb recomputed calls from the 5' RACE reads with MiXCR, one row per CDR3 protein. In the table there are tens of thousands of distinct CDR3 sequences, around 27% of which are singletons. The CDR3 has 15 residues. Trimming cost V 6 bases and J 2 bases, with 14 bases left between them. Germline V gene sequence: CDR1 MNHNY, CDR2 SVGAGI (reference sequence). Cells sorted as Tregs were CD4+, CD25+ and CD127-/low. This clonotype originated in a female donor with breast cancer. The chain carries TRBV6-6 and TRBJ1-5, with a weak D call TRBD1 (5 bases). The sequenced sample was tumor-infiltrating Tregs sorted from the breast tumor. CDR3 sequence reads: CASRGGGYGNQPQHF. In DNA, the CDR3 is TGTGCCAGCAGGGGGGGGGGGTACGGCAATCAGCCCCAGCATTTT.